The next 23 T cell receptor beta chains were all read from a single sample in a study of CD8 T cells in Susac syndrome. Random hexamers were used to reverse transcribe an amount of roughly 0.45 to 1 ug RNA. TCRdb independently ran MiXCR on the immunoSEQ multiplex PCR reads; one entry per CDR3 protein. The sample includes approximately 230,000 distinct CDR3 sequences, 85% to 95% seen only once; the top ten take 0.065% to 0.075%. Sequencing was performed on CD4+ T cells from PBMCs. These TCRs come from a human donor with multiple sclerosis.

The chain combines TRBV27 with TRBJ1-1; D may be TRBD1 (6 bases). The germline V and J ends were trimmed by 5 bases and 6 bases, with 16 bases remaining between them. The V gene's germline CDR1 is MNHEY and CDR2 SMNVEV (reference sequence). The CDR3 consists of 14 residues. The CDR3 bases are TGTGCCAGCAGTCCAGATCAGGGGTGGCCTGAAGCTTTCTTT. Its protein is CASSPDQGWPEAFF.

The CDR3 loop reads CASSPIGGSYNEQFF. The CDR3 nucleotides are TGCGCCAGCAGCCCAATAGGGGGCTCCTACAATGAGCAGTTCTTC. The chain recombines TRBV5-1 with TRBJ2-1, with D possibly being TRBD1 (6 bases). CDR1 SGHRS and CDR2 YFSETQ come from the germline V gene. The CDR3 has 15 amino acids. Trimming shortened V by 4 bases and J by 0 bases, and 11 bases separated the two germline ends.

V usage is TRBV4-1 and J usage is TRBJ2-6; 10 nucleotides match TRBD1. V was clipped by 8 bases and J by 0 bases; unmatched bases: 7. CDR3 length: 17 residues. Germline V gene sequence: CDR1 MGHRA, CDR2 YSYEKL. CDR3 in amino acids: CASGGDRGPSGANVLTF. The CDR3 DNA reads as TGCGCCAGCGGGGGAGACAGGGGGCCCTCTGGGGCCAACGTCCTGACTTTC.

The chain has TRBV5-1 and TRBJ2-7, with D tentatively TRBD2 (6 bases). The germline gives CDR1 SGHRS, CDR2 YFSETQ. This CDR3 has 15 residues. Trimming pared 0 bases from V and 0 bases from J, leaving 10 bases between. CDR3 loop: CASSLVGGDSYEQYF. The CDR3 coding sequence is TGCGCCAGCAGCTTGGTGGGCGGGGACTCCTACGAGCAGTACTTC.

CDR3 in DNA: TGTGCCAGCAGCTTAGCGGCAGGGTTTGAGACCCAGTACTTC. Protein: CASSLAAGFETQYF. This chain connects TRBV11-2 to TRBJ2-5; D might be TRBD1 (5 bases). Trimming shortened V by 1 base and J by 5 bases, and 11 bases separated the two germline ends. There are 14 residues in the CDR3. In germline, CDR1 is SGHAT, CDR2 FQNNGV.

The chain recombines TRBV12-3 or TRBV12-4 with TRBJ1-5, with D perhaps TRBD1 (6 bases). The CDR3 has 15 residues. Trimming shortened V by 6 bases and J by 6 bases, and 18 bases separated the two germline ends. In DNA, the CDR3 is TGTGCCAGCAGGAGGGGGGGAGGTACTGGTCAGCCCCAGCATTTT. This gives the protein CASRRGGGTGQPQHF.

The chain has TRBV3-1 and TRBJ1-2, with D unclear. In germline, CDR1 is LGHDT, CDR2 YNNKEL (reference sequence). The CDR3 contains 14 residues. V was clipped by 0 bases and J by 8 bases, with 13 bases between them. The CDR3 coding sequence is TGTGCCAGCAGCCAAGACAGAAATAAGGCCGGCTACACCTTC. Translated: CASSQDRNKAGYTF.

The chain employs TRBV11-3 and TRBJ2-3; 8 bases are a match to TRBD1. CDR1 and CDR2 from the germline V gene are SGHNT and YENEEA. The junction had 10 bases not matched to a gene; V was cut back by 4 bases and J by 4 bases. The CDR3 is 16 residues long. The CDR3 sequence is CASSSWTGLSADTQYF. The CDR3 DNA reads TGTGCCAGCAGCTCCTGGACAGGGCTTTCGGCAGATACGCAGTATTTT.

V gene TRBV27 combines with J gene TRBJ2-2; D gene uncertain. Trimming removed 8 bases from V and 8 bases from J, with 12 bases in between. Germline-derived CDR1 and CDR2 are MNHEY and SMNVEV (reference sequence). This CDR3 is 12 amino acids long. CDR3 residues: CASGVGGGELFF. For the CDR3, the DNA is TGTGCCAGCGGGGTAGGCGGTGGGGAGCTGTTTTTT.

The V call is TRBV25-1, the J call TRBJ2-1, with D perhaps matching TRBD2 (6 bases). V lost 7 bases and J lost 3, with 10 bases in between. Per the germline V gene, CDR1 is MGHDK and CDR2 is SYGVNS. CDR3 length: 13 residues. The CDR3 here is CASMAGHYNEQFF. CDR3 nucleotides: TGTGCCAGCATGGCGGGGCACTACAATGAGCAGTTCTTC.

This chain connects TRBV12-3 or TRBV12-4 to TRBJ2-3, with D possibly TRBD2 on 5 matching bases. The CDR3 loop spans 15 amino acids. Trimming left V 5 bases short and J 5 bases short, with 17 bases between. CDR3 region: CASSPGLGSGDTQYF. The CDR3 nucleotides are TGTGCCAGCAGTCCCGGACTGGGGTCGGGAGATACGCAGTATTTT.

V is TRBV7-2 and J is TRBJ1-1; D uncertain. This CDR3 comprises 17 residues. The germline CDR1 and CDR2 sequences are SGHTA and FQGNSA. V dropped 1 base and J dropped 5 bases, with 20 bases sitting between them. The CDR3 DNA sequence: TGTGCCAGCAGCTTAGTACCCCTTTCAACGGTTCGAACTGAAGCTTTCTTT. Translated, it gives CASSLVPLSTVRTEAFF.

The chain combines TRBV5-4 with TRBJ2-7; D may correspond to TRBD1 or TRBD2 (5 bases each). This CDR3 is 13 amino acids long. Germline V lookup: CDR1 SGHNT, CDR2 YYREEE (reference sequence). V was shortened by 2 bases and J by 5 bases, with 11 bases between the two germline ends. CDR3 coding DNA: TGTGCCAGCAGCTTCGGGGCCAGGGACGAGCAGTACTTC. Protein product: CASSFGARDEQYF.

This clonotype occurred once. The J gene is TRBJ1-2, the V gene TRBV3-1; D is ambiguous. This CDR3 has 15 amino acids. V was cut by 0 bases and J by 7 bases, with 15 bases left in between. Looked up from germline, CDR1 is LGHDT and CDR2 is YNNKEL (reference sequence). The CDR3 loop reads CASSQDPTTSVGYTF. The DNA of the CDR3 is TGTGCCAGCAGCCAAGACCCGACAACCTCCGTTGGCTACACCTTC. The variable domain in full, completed from reference TRBV3-1 and TRBJ1-2, reads DTAVSQTPKYLVTQMGNDKSIKCEQNLGHDTMYWYKQDSKKFLKIMFSYNNKELIINETVPNRFSPKSPDKAHLNLHINSLELGDSAVYFCASSQDPTTSVGYTFGSGTRLTVV.

The chain recombines TRBV28 with TRBJ2-3, with D possibly matching TRBD2 (5 bases). Germline CDR1 and CDR2: MDHEN and SYDVKM. This CDR3 is 15 amino acids long. V was cut by 7 bases and J by 2 bases, with 16 bases left in between. The CDR3, as DNA: TGTGCCAGCACACGTAACGGGGATAACACAGATACGCAGTATTTT. It codes for CASTRNGDNTDTQYF.

This clonotype was found once. The rearrangement uses TRBV20-1 and TRBJ2-1; 8 bases fit TRBD2. V lost 6 bases to trimming and J lost 5 bases; unmatched junction nucleotides: 9. Germline CDR1 and CDR2: DFQATT and SNEGSKA (reference sequence). The CDR3 length is 14 residues. The CDR3 loop reads CSAEGAGGNNEQFF. CDR3 nucleotide sequence: TGCAGTGCCGAGGGTGCGGGGGGAAACAATGAGCAGTTCTTC.

The chain combines TRBV30 with TRBJ1-6; D is unresolved. V was trimmed by 4 bases and J by 7 bases, leaving 20 bases between them. This CDR3 has 16 residues. Per the germline V gene, CDR1 is GTSNPN and CDR2 is SVGIG (reference sequence). The DNA of the CDR3 is TGTGCCTGGATGGGCCCTCTTGGGCCACGAAATTCACCCCTCCACTTT. Amino acids: CAWMGPLGPRNSPLHF.

The V gene is TRBV3-1, the J gene TRBJ1-5; tentatively, D is TRBD1 (6 bases). The CDR3 has 12 residues. Looked up from germline, CDR1 is LGHDT and CDR2 is YNNKEL (reference sequence). V was trimmed by 3 bases and J by 6 bases, leaving 6 bases between them. The DNA for the CDR3 is TGTGCCAGCAGCCAGGGGGCTCAGCCCCAGCATTTT. Translated, it gives CASSQGAQPQHF.

This rearrangement joins TRBV3-1 to TRBJ2-5; 7 bases map to TRBD2. The germline gives CDR1 LGHDT, CDR2 YNNKEL (reference sequence). V shed 4 bases and J 4 bases; nucleotides not matched to a gene: 12. This CDR3 region has 16 residues. The chain's CDR3 is CASSPLRLAGGETQYF. The CDR3 DNA reads TGTGCCAGCAGCCCACTCCGACTAGCCGGTGGAGAGACCCAGTACTTC.

The chain couples TRBV5-6 to TRBJ1-2; D uncertain. The CDR3 contains 12 residues. Germline values: CDR1 SGHDT, CDR2 YYEEEE. Trimming pared 4 bases from V and 8 bases from J, leaving 12 bases between. The CDR3, as DNA: TGTGCCAGCAGCCCCCGGAGAGGGGGCTACACCTTC. Its protein product is CASSPRRGGYTF. Using reference TRBV5-6 and TRBJ1-2 for the parts outside the CDR3, the full variable domain is DAGVTQSPTHLIKTRGQQVTLRCSPKSGHDTVSWYQQALGQGPQFIFQYYEEEERQRGNFPDRFSGHQFPNYSSELNVNALLLGDSALYLCASSPRRGGYTFGSGTRLTVV.

The genes are TRBV3-1 and TRBJ1-5, with TRBD1 as a possible D gene (5 bases). With 1 base removed from V and 10 bases from J, the gap between germline ends came to 20 bases. The CDR3 has 16 residues. The germline CDR1 and CDR2 sequences are LGHDT and YNNKEL (reference sequence). CDR3 in DNA: TGTGCCAGCAGCCAAGCCCGGGGGTCCTCCGAATCACCCCAGCATTTT. Protein product: CASSQARGSSESPQHF.

This chain connects TRBV6-1 to TRBJ1-2, with D hard to call. V was trimmed by 1 base and J by 0 bases, leaving 12 bases between them. The CDR3 totals 16 residues. Germline CDR1 MNHNS, CDR2 SASEGT. CDR3: CASSEDIGRTNYGYTF. CDR3 in DNA: TGTGCCAGCAGTGAAGATATTGGGAGAACTAACTATGGCTACACCTTC.

The chain is built from TRBV7-8 and TRBJ2-1; D uncertain. The CDR3 consists of 15 residues. V was shortened by 1 base and J by 7 bases, with 14 bases between the two germline ends. Per the germline V gene, CDR1 is SGHVS and CDR2 is FQNEAQ. In nucleotides, the CDR3 is TGTGCCAGCAGCTTAGAGGGTTCGCACGCTAATGAGCAGTTCTTC. Translated: CASSLEGSHANEQFF. Drawing the rest from reference TRBV7-8 and TRBJ2-1, the complete variable domain is GAGVSQSPRYKVAKRGQDVALRCDPISGHVSLFWYQQALGQGPEFLTYFQNEAQLDKSGLPSDRFFAERPEGSVSTLKIQRTQQEDSAVYLCASSLEGSHANEQFFGPGTRLTVL.